The 16 T cell receptor beta chains presented below share a single source sample, sequenced in a study of T cell repertoires in cytomegalovirus infection. The antigens for these receptors are not known. From the reads, TCRdb called clonotypes with MiXCR, one entry per CDR3 protein. The table records some 940,000 distinct CDR3 sequences, roughly a third of them present only once. Sequencing was performed on cultured CD8+ T cells from PBMCs, taken from culture after CMV antigen stimulation. These receptors were taken from a human donor in good health (CMV status not recorded). Some clones in this sample may be carry-over from other donors' samples.

V gene TRBV4-3 combines with J gene TRBJ2-1, with a tentative D call TRBD2 (7 bases). The CDR3 has 15 amino acids. The germline V gene has CDR1 LGHNA and CDR2 YSLEER. The V gene lost 1 base and the J gene lost 7 bases, with 14 bases spanning the gap. The CDR3: CASSQGRGALNEQFF. DNA of the CDR3: TGCGCCAGCAGCCAAGGTCGGGGGGCTTTGAATGAGCAGTTCTTC.

The J gene is TRBJ1-5, the V gene TRBV6-1, with a weak D call TRBD1 (6 bases). CDR1 is MNHNS and CDR2 is SASEGT in the germline V gene. Between the trimmed V and J ends, which lost 7 bases and 4 bases, there was a span of 14 bases. The CDR3 is made up of 14 amino acids. The CDR3 region has the DNA TGTGCCAGCAAAGAACCACAGGGTAATCAGCCCCAGCATTTT. Amino acid sequence: CASKEPQGNQPQHF.

The chain combines TRBV11-2 with TRBJ2-1, with TRBD2 identical over 7 bases. V dropped 3 bases and J dropped 8; count of bases not matched to a gene: 13. The CDR3 contains 16 residues. The germline V gene has CDR1 SGHAT and CDR2 FQNNGV. The CDR3 loop is CASSFISGLPRDEQFF. In nucleotides, the CDR3 is TGTGCCAGCAGCTTTATCTCGGGACTACCGAGGGATGAGCAGTTCTTC.

The chain carries TRBV29-1 and TRBJ2-3, with TRBD2 matching over 10 bases. The CDR3 runs to 13 residues. Looked up from germline, CDR1 is SQVTM and CDR2 is ANQGSEA. V shed 7 bases, J shed 4 bases, and the junction held 5 bases outside the gene matches. The DNA of the CDR3 is TGCAGCGCCACTAGCGGGGTGGCAGATACGCAGTATTTT. As protein: CSATSGVADTQYF.

This clonotype was observed at least ten times. The chain combines TRBV7-2 with TRBJ2-1; 7 positions match TRBD1. Germline assignment: CDR1 SGHTA and CDR2 FQGNSA. Trimming removed 6 bases from V and 5 bases from J; junction bases left unmatched: 10. This CDR3 region has 15 residues. CDR3 nucleotide sequence: TGTGCCAGCAGTCAACCGGGACAGCCCGACAATGAGCAGTTCTTC. Translation gives CASSQPGQPDNEQFF.

Only a few counts were recorded for this clonotype. The rearrangement joins TRBV6-6 to TRBJ2-3; 11 nucleotides match TRBD2. The V gene's germline CDR1 is MNHNY and CDR2 SVGAGI (reference sequence). CDR3 length equals 17 residues. V lost 2 bases, J lost 4 bases, and 8 bases stayed unmatched. CDR3 amino acids: CASSYLIQLAGADTQYF. DNA for the CDR3: TGTGCCAGCAGTTACCTCATCCAACTAGCGGGGGCAGATACGCAGTATTTT.

The chain is built from TRBV28 and TRBJ2-5; D gene uncertain. From germline, CDR1 is MDHEN and CDR2 SYDVKM. The V end was cut by 6 bases, the J end by 7 bases, with 12 bases between. The CDR3 runs to 12 residues. CDR3 protein: CASSQLDWTQYF. Here the CDR3 DNA reads TGTGCCAGCAGCCAGCTAGACTGGACCCAGTACTTC.

This clonotype has only a few counts. This chain connects TRBV27 to TRBJ1-2; a possible D gene is TRBD1 (6 bases). The V end lost 5 bases, the J end lost 4 bases, and 20 bases lay between the germline ends. CDR1 is MNHEY, CDR2 SMNVEV, per germline (reference sequence). The length of the CDR3 is 16 residues. CDR3 residues: CASSPRGGGIPYGYTF. CDR3 nucleotides: TGTGCCAGCAGTCCCAGGGGAGGGGGGATCCCCTATGGCTACACCTTC.

The chain joins TRBV19 to TRBJ1-3; no definite D call. Trimming took 6 bases from V and 0 from J, leaving 9 bases between them. The germline V gene encodes CDR1 LNHDA and CDR2 SQIVND (reference sequence). The CDR3 length is 14 residues. CDR3 in amino acids: CASREQHSGNTIYF. The CDR3 nucleotides read TGTGCCAGTAGGGAACAGCACTCTGGAAACACCATATATTTT.

This clonotype was observed a few times. The chain employs TRBV6-2 or TRBV6-3 and TRBJ2-4; tentative D call: TRBD2 (6 bases). The CDR3 is 15 amino acids. CDR1 MNHEY and CDR2 SVGEGT come from the germline V gene. V was cut by 6 bases and J by 3 bases, with 15 bases left in between. CDR3 DNA sequence: TGTGCCAGCAGATACCGGGAGAACGTCAAAAACATTCAGTACTTC. Its protein product is CASRYRENVKNIQYF.

This chain links TRBV7-9 with TRBJ2-5; no clear D gene. CDR1 is SEHNR, CDR2 FQNEAQ, per germline (reference sequence). Trimming pared 5 bases from V and 5 bases from J, leaving 18 bases between. This CDR3 contains 15 residues. This chain's CDR3 is CASSPPGPTRETQYF. The CDR3 DNA sequence: TGTGCCAGCAGCCCTCCGGGTCCCACAAGGGAGACCCAGTACTTC.

The table lists this clonotype with a few counts. The chain joins TRBV6-8 to TRBJ1-6; D is undetermined. The CDR3 is 9 amino acids. Trimming stripped 6 bases from V and 11 bases from J, with 2 bases between. Germline V gene data show CDR1 as MNHGY and CDR2 as SAAAGT. The DNA for the CDR3 is TGTGCCAGCAGCACACCCCTCCACTTT. Its protein is CASSTPLHF.

The chain employs TRBV29-1 and TRBJ2-3; D is uncertain. Germline V gene data show CDR1 as SQVTM and CDR2 as ANQGSEA. Trimming stripped 0 bases from V and 4 bases from J, with 5 bases between. The CDR3 covers 12 residues. CDR3 DNA: TGCAGCGTTGAAGACAGCTCAGATACGCAGTATTTT. Amino acids: CSVEDSSDTQYF.

Ten or more counts support this clonotype. The chain links TRBV7-9 to TRBJ2-5; D is unclear. Germline-derived CDR1 and CDR2 are SEHNR and FQNEAQ (reference sequence). The CDR3 runs to 14 residues. Trimming cost V 7 bases and J 2 bases, with 14 bases left between them. This CDR3 is CASNHATSQETQYF. The CDR3, as DNA: TGTGCCAGCAACCATGCAACATCGCAAGAGACCCAGTACTTC.

The V and J genes are TRBV27 and TRBJ2-2; D remains ambiguous. The germline V gene has CDR1 MNHEY and CDR2 SMNVEV (reference sequence). The CDR3 runs to 17 residues. V dropped 5 bases and J dropped 6 bases, with 22 bases sitting between them. CDR3 sequence reads: CASSPTQETSAPGELFF. In DNA, the CDR3 is TGTGCCAGCAGTCCCACGCAGGAAACCTCGGCTCCCGGGGAGCTGTTTTTT.

The chain carries TRBV7-2 and TRBJ2-3; D possibly matches TRBD1 or TRBD2 (6 bases each). The CDR3 length is 15 residues. Germline values: CDR1 SGHTA, CDR2 FQGNSA. V dropped 1 base and J dropped 14 bases, with 22 bases sitting between them. CDR3 bases: TGTGCCAGCAGCTTAGGGGCTTCGGGGGCAGGCTATTGGTATTTT. This encodes CASSLGASGAGYWYF.